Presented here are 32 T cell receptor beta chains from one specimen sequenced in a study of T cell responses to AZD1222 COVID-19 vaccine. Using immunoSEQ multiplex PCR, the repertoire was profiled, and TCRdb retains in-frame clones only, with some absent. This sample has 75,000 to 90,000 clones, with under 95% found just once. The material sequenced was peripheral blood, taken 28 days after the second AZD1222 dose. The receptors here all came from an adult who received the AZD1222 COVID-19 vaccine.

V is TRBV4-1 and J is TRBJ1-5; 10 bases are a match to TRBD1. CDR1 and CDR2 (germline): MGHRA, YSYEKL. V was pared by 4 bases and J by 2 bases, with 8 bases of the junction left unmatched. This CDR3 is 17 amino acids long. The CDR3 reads CASSRGQGEVGNQPQHF. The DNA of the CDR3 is TGCGCCAGCAGCCGCGGACAGGGGGAGGTTGGCAATCAGCCCCAGCATTTT.

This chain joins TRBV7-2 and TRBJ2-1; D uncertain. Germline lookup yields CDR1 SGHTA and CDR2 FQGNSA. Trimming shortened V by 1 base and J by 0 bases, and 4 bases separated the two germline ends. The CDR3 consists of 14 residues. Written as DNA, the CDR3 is TGTGCCAGCAGCTTAGACAGCTCCTACAATGAGCAGTTCTTC. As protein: CASSLDSSYNEQFF.

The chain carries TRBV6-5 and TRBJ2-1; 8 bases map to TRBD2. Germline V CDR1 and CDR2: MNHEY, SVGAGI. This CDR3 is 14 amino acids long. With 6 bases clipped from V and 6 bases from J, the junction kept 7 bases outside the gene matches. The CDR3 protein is CASSSGGRLNEQFF. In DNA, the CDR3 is TGTGCCAGCAGCAGCGGGGGAAGACTCAATGAGCAGTTCTTC.

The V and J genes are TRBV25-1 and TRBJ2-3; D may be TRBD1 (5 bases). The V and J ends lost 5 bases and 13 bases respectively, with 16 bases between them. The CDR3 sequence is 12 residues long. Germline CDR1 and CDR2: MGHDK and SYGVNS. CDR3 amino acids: CASSSGRGREYF. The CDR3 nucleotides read TGTGCCAGCAGTTCCGGAAGGGGTCGGGAGTATTTT.

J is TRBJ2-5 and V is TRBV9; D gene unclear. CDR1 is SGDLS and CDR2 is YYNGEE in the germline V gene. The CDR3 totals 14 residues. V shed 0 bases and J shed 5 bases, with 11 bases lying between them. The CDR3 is CASSVDGVGETQYF. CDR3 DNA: TGTGCCAGCAGCGTAGACGGAGTGGGGGAGACCCAGTACTTC.

CDR3 nucleotides: TGTGCCAGCTCACCGGGGGACAGCAGGGAAGCGGAGTACAATGAGCAGTTCTTC. Its translation: CASSPGDSREAEYNEQFF. The J gene is TRBJ2-1, the V gene TRBV18; 7 bases fit TRBD1. Germline assignment: CDR1 KGHSH and CDR2 LQKENI. CDR3 length: 18 residues. V was pared by 3 bases and J by 4 bases, with 15 bases of the junction left unmatched.

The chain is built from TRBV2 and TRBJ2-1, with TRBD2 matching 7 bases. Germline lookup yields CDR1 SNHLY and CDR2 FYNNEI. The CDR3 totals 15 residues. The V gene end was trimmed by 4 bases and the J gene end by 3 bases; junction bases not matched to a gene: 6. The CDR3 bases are TGTGCCAGCAGTGCTCAAGCGGGAAACTACAATGAGCAGTTCTTC. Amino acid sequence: CASSAQAGNYNEQFF.

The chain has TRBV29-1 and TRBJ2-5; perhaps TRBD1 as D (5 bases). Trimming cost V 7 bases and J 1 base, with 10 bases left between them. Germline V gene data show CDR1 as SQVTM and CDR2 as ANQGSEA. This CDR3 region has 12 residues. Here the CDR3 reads CSADRTQETQYF. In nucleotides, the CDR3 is TGCAGCGCTGACAGAACCCAAGAGACCCAGTACTTC. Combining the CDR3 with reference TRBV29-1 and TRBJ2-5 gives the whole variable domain SAVISQKPSRDICQRGTSLTIQCQVDSQVTMMFWYRQQPGQSLTLIATANQGSEATYESGFVIDKFPISRPNLTFSTLTVSNMSPEDSSIYLCSADRTQETQYFGPGTRLLVL.

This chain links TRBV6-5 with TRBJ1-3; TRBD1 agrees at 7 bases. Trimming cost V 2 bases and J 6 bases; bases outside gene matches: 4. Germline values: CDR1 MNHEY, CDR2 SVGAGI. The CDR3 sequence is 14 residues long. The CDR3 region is CASSYKGAENTIYF. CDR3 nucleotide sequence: TGTGCCAGCAGTTACAAGGGGGCTGAAAACACCATATATTTT.

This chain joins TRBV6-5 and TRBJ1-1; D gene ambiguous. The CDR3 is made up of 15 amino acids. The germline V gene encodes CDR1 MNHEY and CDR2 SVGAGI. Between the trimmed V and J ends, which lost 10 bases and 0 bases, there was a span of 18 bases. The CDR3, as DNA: TGTGCCACCGGGGTTGCAAGCACCATGAACACTGAAGCTTTCTTT. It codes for CATGVASTMNTEAFF.

In DNA form, the CDR3 reads TGTGCCAGCAGTGTCGGTGGCGGGTCCTACAATGAGCAGTTCTTC. Its protein product is CASSVGGGSYNEQFF. The chain carries TRBV2 and TRBJ2-1, with D possibly TRBD2 on 5 matching bases. V shed 4 bases and J shed 1 base, with 11 bases lying between them. Germline V gives CDR1 SNHLY, CDR2 FYNNEI. This CDR3 has 15 residues.

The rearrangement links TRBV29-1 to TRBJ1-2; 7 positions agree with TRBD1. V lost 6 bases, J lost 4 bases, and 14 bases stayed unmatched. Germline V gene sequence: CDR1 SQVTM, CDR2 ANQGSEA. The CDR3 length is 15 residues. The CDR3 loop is CSVGRQGPSLYGYTF. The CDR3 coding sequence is TGCAGCGTGGGGCGACAGGGCCCTTCCCTCTATGGCTACACCTTC.

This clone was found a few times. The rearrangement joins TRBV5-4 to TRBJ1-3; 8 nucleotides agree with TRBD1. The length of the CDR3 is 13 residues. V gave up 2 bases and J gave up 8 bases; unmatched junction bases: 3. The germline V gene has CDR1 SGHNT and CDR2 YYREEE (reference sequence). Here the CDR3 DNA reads TGTGCCAGCAGCTTACACAGGGGGGACACCATATATTTT. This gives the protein CASSLHRGDTIYF. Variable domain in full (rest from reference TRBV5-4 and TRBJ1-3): ETGVTQSPTHLIKTRGQQVTLRCSSQSGHNTVSWYQQALGQGPQFIFQYYREEENGRGNFPPRFSGLQFPNYSSELNVNALELDDSALYLCASSLHRGDTIYFGEGSWLTVV.

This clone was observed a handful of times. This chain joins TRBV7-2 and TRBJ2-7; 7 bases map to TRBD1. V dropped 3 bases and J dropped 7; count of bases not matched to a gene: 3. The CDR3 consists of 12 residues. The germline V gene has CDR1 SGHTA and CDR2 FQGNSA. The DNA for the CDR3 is TGTGCCAGCAGCTTGGACAGGTCAGAGCAGTACTTC. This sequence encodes CASSLDRSEQYF.

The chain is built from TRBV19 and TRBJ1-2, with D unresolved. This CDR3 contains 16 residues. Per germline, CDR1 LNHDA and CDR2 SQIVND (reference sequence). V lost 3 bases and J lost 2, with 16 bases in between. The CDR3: CASSIPRPGWNYGYTF. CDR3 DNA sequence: TGTGCCAGTAGTATCCCTCGGCCGGGTTGGAACTATGGCTACACCTTC.

Here the CDR3 reads CASSPETGFEQYF. As DNA, the CDR3 is TGTGCCAGCAGCCCTGAAACCGGGTTCGAGCAGTACTTC. The chain recombines TRBV7-2 with TRBJ2-7, with D unresolved. This CDR3 has 13 amino acids. V lost 5 bases, J lost 6 bases, and 14 bases lay in between. Per germline, CDR1 SGHTA and CDR2 FQGNSA. Based on the CDR3 plus reference TRBV7-2 and TRBJ2-7, the full variable domain is GAGVSQSPSNKVTEKGKDVELRCDPISGHTALYWYRQSLGQGLEFLIYFQGNSAPDKSGLPSDRFSAERTGGSVSTLTIQRTQQEDSAVYLCASSPETGFEQYFGPGTRLTVT.

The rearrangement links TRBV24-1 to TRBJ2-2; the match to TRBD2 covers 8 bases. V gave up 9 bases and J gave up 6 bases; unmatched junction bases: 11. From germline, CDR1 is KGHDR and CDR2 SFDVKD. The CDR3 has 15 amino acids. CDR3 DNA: TGTGCCACCTCCCGGGGGGGCGCAACGTCCGGGGAGCTGTTTTTT. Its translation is CATSRGGATSGELFF.

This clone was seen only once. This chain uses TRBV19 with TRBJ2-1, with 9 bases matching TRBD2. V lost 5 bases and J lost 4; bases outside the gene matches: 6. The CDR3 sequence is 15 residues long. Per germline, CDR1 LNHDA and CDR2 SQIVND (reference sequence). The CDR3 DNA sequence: TGTGCCAGTAGTGCCCGACTAGCGGCTTACAATGAGCAGTTCTTC. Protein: CASSARLAAYNEQFF.

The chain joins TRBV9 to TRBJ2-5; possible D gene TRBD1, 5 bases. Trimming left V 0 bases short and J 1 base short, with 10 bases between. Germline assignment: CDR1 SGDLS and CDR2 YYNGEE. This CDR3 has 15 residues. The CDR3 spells CASSVGGGSQETQYF. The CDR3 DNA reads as TGTGCCAGCAGCGTAGGGGGCGGATCCCAAGAGACCCAGTACTTC.

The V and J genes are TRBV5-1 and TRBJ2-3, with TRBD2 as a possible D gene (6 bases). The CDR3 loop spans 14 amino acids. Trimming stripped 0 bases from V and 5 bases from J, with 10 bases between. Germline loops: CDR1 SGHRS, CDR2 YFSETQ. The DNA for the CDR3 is TGCGCCAGCAGCTTGGAATGGCGGGAAGATACGCAGTATTTT. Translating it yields CASSLEWREDTQYF.

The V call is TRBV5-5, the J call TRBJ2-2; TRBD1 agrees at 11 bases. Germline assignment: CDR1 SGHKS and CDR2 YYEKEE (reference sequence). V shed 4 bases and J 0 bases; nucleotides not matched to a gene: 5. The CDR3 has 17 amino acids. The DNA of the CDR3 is TGTGCCAGCAGCCGGACAGGGGGCCCCGCGAACACCGGGGAGCTGTTTTTT. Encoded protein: CASSRTGGPANTGELFF.

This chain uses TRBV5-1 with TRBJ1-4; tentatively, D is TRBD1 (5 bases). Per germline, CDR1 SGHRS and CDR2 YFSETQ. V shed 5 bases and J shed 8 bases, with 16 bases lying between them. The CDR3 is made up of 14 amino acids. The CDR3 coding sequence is TGCGCCAGCAGTCCAGGGACGGAGAGAGAAAAACTGTTTTTT. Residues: CASSPGTEREKLFF.

The CDR3 reads CASDGGRAFF. The CDR3 DNA is TGTGCCTCGGACGGGGGGCGCGCTTTCTTT. The chain joins TRBV30 to TRBJ1-1; D is perhaps TRBD1 (6 bases). The V and J ends lost 7 bases and 11 bases respectively, with 14 bases between them. The CDR3 is 10 residues long. Germline CDR1 reads GTSNPN; CDR2 reads SVGIG (reference sequence). Using reference TRBV30 and TRBJ1-1 for the parts outside the CDR3, the full variable domain is SQTIHQWPATLVQPVGSPLSLECTVEGTSNPNLYWYRQAAGRGLQLLFYSVGIGQISSEVPQNLSASRPQDRQFILSSKKLLLSDSGFYLCASDGGRAFFGQGTRLTVV.

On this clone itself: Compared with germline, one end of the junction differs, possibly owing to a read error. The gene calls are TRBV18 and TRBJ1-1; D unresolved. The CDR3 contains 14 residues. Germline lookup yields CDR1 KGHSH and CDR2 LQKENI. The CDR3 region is CASSYRRDGTEAFF. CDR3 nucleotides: TGTGCTAGCTCCTATCGGAGGGATGGCACTGAAGCTTTCTTT.

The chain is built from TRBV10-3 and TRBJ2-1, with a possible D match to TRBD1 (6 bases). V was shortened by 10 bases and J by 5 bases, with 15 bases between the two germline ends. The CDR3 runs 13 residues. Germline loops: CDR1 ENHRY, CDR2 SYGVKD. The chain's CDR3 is CATIPDSHNEQFF. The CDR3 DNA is TGTGCCACCATTCCGGACAGCCACAATGAGCAGTTCTTC.

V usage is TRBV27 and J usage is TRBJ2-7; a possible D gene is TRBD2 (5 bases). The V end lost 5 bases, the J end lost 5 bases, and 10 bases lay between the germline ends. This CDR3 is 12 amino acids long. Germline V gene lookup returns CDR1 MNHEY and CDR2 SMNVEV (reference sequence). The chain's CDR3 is CASSISSHEQYF. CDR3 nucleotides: TGTGCCAGCAGTATCTCTAGCCACGAGCAGTACTTC.

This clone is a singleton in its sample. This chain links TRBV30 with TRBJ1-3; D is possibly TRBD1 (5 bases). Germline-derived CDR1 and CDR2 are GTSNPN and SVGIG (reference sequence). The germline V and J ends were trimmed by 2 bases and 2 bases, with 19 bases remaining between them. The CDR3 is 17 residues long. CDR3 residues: CAWSKLATGPTGNTIYF. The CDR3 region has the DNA TGTGCCTGGAGTAAACTGGCGACGGGACCTACTGGAAACACCATATATTTT.

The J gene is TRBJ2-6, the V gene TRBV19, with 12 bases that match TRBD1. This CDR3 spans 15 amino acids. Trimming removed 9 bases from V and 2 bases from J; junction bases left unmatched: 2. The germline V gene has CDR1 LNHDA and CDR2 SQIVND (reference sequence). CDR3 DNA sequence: TGTGCCAGCGGGACAGGGGGCCCTGGGGCCAACGTCCTGACTTTC. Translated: CASGTGGPGANVLTF.

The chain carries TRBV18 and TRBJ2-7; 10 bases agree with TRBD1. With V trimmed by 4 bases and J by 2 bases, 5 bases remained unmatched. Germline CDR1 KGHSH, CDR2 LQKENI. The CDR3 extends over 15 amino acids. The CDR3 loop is CASSQDRGMAYEQYF. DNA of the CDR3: TGTGCCAGCTCACAGGACAGGGGGATGGCCTACGAGCAGTACTTC.

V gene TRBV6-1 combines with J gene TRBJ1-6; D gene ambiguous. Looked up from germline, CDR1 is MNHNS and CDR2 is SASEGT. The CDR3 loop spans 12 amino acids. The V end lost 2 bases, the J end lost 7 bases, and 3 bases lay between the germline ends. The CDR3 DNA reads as TGTGCCAGCAGTGAATGGAATTCACCCCTCCACTTT. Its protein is CASSEWNSPLHF.

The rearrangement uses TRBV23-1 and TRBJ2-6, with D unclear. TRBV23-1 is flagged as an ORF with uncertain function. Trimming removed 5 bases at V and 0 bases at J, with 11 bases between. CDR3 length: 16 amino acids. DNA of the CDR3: TGCGCCAGCAGTGGCCAGGTGAACTCTGGGGCCAACGTCCTGACTTTC. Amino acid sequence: CASSGQVNSGANVLTF.

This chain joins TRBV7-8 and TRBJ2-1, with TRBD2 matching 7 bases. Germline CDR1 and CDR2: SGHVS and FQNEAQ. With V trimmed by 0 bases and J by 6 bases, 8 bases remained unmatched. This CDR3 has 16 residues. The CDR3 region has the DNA TGTGCCAGCAGCTTAGCTAGGGAGGGCCGCTCCAATGAGCAGTTCTTC. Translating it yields CASSLAREGRSNEQFF.